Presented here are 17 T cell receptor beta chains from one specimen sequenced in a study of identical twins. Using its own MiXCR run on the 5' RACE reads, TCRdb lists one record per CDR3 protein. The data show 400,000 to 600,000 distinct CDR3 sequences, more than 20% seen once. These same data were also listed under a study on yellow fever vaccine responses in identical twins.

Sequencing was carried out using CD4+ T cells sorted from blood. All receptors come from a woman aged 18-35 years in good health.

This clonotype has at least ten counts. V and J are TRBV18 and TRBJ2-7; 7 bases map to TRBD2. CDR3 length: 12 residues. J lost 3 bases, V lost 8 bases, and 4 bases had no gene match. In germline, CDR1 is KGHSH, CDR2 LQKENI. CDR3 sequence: CASSPGGYEQYF. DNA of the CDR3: TGTGCCAGCAGCCCGGGGGGCTACGAGCAGTACTTC.

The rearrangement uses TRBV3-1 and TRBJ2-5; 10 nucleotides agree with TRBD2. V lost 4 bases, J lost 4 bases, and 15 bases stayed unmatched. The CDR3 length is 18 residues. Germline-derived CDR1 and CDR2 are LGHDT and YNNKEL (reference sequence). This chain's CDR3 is CASSPPGASGRDLETQYF. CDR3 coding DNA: TGTGCCAGCAGCCCCCCGGGGGCTAGCGGGAGAGATCTAGAGACCCAGTACTTC.

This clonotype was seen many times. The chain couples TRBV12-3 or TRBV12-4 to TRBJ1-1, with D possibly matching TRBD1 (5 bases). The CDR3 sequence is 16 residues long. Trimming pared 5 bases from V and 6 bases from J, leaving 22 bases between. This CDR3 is CASSEWGRGRFAEAFF. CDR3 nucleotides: TGTGCCAGCAGTGAATGGGGGAGGGGAAGGTTCGCTGAAGCTTTCTTT.

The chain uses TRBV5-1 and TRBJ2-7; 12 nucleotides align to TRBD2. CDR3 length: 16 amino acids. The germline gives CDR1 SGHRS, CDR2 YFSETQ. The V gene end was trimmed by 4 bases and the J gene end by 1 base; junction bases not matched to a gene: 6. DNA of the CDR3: TGCGCCAGCAGCGTGGGACTAGCGGGTGGTTCCTACGAGCAGTACTTC. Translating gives CASSVGLAGGSYEQYF.

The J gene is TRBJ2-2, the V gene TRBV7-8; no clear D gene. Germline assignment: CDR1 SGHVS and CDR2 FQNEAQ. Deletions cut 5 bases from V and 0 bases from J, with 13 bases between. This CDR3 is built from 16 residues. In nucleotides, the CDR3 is TGTGCCAGCAGCGCCTTGGGCGCTTCGAACACCGGGGAGCTGTTTTTT. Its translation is CASSALGASNTGELFF.

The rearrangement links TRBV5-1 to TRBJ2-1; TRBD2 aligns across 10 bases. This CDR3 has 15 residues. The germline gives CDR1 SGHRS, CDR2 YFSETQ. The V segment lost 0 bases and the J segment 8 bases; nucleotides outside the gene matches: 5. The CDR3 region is CASSLVASGSDEQFF. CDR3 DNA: TGCGCCAGCAGCTTGGTGGCTAGCGGGAGTGATGAGCAGTTCTTC.

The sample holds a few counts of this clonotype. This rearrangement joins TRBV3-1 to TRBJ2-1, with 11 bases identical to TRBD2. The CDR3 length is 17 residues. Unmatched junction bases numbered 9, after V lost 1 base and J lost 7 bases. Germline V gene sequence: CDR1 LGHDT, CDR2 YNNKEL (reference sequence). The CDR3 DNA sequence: TGTGCCAGCAGCCAAGTCGCACTAGCGGGGGAAAGGAATGAGCAGTTCTTC. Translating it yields CASSQVALAGERNEQFF.

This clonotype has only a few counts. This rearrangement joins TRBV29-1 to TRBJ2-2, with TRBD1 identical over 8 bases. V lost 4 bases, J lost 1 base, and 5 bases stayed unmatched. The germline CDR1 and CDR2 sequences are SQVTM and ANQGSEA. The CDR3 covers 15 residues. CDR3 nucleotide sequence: TGCAGCGTTGTGGGACAGGTGGGGAACACCGGGGAGCTGTTTTTT. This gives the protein CSVVGQVGNTGELFF.

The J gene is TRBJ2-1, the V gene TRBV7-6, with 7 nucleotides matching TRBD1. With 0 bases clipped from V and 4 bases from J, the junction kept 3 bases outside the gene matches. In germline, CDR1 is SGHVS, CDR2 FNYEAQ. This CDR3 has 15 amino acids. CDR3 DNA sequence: TGTGCCAGCAGCTTAGCGCAGGGGGAGTACAATGAGCAGTTCTTC. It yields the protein CASSLAQGEYNEQFF. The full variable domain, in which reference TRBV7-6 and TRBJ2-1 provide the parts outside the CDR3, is GAGVSQSPRYKVTKRGQDVALRCDPISGHVSLYWYRQALGQGPEFLTYFNYEAQQDKSGLPNDRFSAERPEGSISTLTIQRTEQRDSAMYRCASSLAQGEYNEQFFGPGTRLTVL.

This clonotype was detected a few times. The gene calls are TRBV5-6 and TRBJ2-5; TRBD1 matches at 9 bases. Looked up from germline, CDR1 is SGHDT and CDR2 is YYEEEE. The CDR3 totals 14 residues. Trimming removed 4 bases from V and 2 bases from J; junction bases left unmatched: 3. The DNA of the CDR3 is TGTGCCAGCAGCGGGACAGGGAGGCAAGAGACCCAGTACTTC. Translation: CASSGTGRQETQYF.

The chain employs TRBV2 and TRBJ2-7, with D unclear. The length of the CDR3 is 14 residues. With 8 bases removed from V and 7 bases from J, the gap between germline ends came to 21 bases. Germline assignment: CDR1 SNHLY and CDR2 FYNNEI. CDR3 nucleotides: TGTGCCAGCCGTACAACCTCCCCTTTGTCAGAGCAGTACTTC. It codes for CASRTTSPLSEQYF.

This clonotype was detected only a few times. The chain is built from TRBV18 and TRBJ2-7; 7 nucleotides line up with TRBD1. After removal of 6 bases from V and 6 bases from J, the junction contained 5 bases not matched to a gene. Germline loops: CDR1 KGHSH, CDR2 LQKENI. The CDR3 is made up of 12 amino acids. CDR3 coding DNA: TGTGCCAGCTCTTCGACAGGGACCGAGCAGTACGTC. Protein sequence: CASSSTGTEQYV.

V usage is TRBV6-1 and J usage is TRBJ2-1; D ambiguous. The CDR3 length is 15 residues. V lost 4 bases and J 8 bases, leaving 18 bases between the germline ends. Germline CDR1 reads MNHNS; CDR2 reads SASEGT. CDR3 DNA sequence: TGTGCCAGCAGTGCACTGATCCTTAGGCGCGATGAGCAGTTCTTC. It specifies CASSALILRRDEQFF.

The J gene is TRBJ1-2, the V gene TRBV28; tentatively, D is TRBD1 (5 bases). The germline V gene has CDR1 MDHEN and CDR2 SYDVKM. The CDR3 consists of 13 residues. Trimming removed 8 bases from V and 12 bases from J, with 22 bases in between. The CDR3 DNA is TGTGCCAGCCGATCCGGGGGGACCCCATTTCACACCTTC. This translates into CASRSGGTPFHTF.

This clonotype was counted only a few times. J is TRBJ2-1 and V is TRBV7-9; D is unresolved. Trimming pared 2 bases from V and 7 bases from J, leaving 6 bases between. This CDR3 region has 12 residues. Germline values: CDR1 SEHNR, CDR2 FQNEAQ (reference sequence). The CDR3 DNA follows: TGTGCCAGCAGCTTACGGGTTAATGAGCAGTTCTTC. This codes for CASSLRVNEQFF.

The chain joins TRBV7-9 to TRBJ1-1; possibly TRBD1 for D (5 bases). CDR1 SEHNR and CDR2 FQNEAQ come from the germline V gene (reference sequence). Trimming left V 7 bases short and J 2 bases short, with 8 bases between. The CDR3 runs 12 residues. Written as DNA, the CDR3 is TGTGCCAGCATGGACATTAACACTGAAGCTTTCTTT. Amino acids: CASMDINTEAFF.

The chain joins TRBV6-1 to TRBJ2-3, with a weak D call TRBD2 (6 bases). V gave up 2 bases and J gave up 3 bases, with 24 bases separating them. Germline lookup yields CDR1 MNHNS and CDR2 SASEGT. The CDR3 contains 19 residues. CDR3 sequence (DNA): TGTGCCAGCAGTGAACAGATCGGGACTCCGACCTTGGGGACAGATACGCAGTATTTT. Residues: CASSEQIGTPTLGTDTQYF.